The 30 T cell receptor beta chains below come from one sample, sequenced in a study of T cell repertoires in cytomegalovirus infection. One entry per CDR3 protein results from TCRdb running MiXCR on the reads. The sample holds 600,000 to 800,000 distinct CDR3 sequences, 20% to 25% seen once. Input material: CD8+ T cells from PBMCs. Receptors originate from a human donor in good health (CMV status not recorded). Some clones in this sample may be carry-over from other donors' samples.

This clonotype has at least ten counts. The chain's CDR3 is CASSFETTEAFF. The CDR3 nucleotides read TGTGCCAGCAGCTTTGAGACCACTGAAGCTTTCTTT. V and J are TRBV7-9 and TRBJ1-1; D is undetermined. V gave up 3 bases and J gave up 4 bases, with 6 bases separating them. CDR3 size: 12 residues. Looked up from germline, CDR1 is SEHNR and CDR2 is FQNEAQ (reference sequence). Full variable domain (missing parts from reference TRBV7-9 and TRBJ1-1): DTGVSQNPRHKITKRGQNVTFRCDPISEHNRLYWYRQTLGQGPEFLTYFQNEAQLEKSRLLSDRFSAERPKGSFSTLEIQRTEQGDSAMYLCASSFETTEAFFGQGTRLTVV.

The J gene is TRBJ2-7, the V gene TRBV15, with 10 bases aligning to TRBD1. Germline assignment: CDR1 LNHNV and CDR2 YYDKDF (reference sequence). Germline trimming cut 3 bases from V and 4 bases from J; bases unmatched to any gene: 6. The CDR3 is made up of 15 amino acids. The CDR3 is CATSSAGQGLYEQYF. CDR3 nucleotides: TGTGCCACCAGCAGTGCGGGACAGGGGCTATACGAGCAGTACTTC.

This clonotype has at least ten counts. V usage is TRBV7-2 and J usage is TRBJ2-1; TRBD2 aligns across 15 bases. Germline V gene data show CDR1 as SGHTA and CDR2 as FQGNSA. The V gene end was trimmed by 8 bases and the J gene end by 1 base; junction bases not matched to a gene: 9. The CDR3 is made up of 18 amino acids. The CDR3 here is CASRWTSGGARSYNEQFF. Written as DNA, the CDR3 is TGTGCCAGCCGATGGACTAGCGGGGGGGCCAGGTCCTACAATGAGCAGTTCTTC.

The chain joins TRBV29-1 to TRBJ2-2, with TRBD1 matching 9 bases. The CDR3 is 15 amino acids. Germline CDR1 SQVTM, CDR2 ANQGSEA. With V trimmed by 7 bases and J by 3 bases, 9 bases remained unmatched. The CDR3 loop is CSAEAGQGDTGELFF. In DNA, the CDR3 is TGCAGCGCCGAGGCGGGACAGGGCGACACCGGGGAGCTGTTTTTT.

This clonotype showed up just a few times. J is TRBJ1-1 and V is TRBV20-1; D possibly corresponds to TRBD1 (5 bases). The CDR3 loop spans 15 amino acids. Trimming removed 0 bases from V and 2 bases from J, with 13 bases in between. Germline CDR1 and CDR2: DFQATT and SNEGSKA (reference sequence). CDR3 region: CSARDKARTNTEAFF. The CDR3 nucleotides read TGCAGTGCTAGAGATAAGGCCAGGACAAACACTGAAGCTTTCTTT.

This clonotype occurred a few times. V gene TRBV28 combines with J gene TRBJ2-7; 7 nucleotides match TRBD1. The ends lost 6 bases at V and 5 bases at J; junction bases unmatched: 7. Germline V lookup: CDR1 MDHEN, CDR2 SYDVKM. The CDR3 has 13 amino acids. CDR3 sequence reads: CASRDQGVNEQYF. The CDR3 DNA is TGTGCCAGCAGGGATCAGGGGGTCAACGAGCAGTACTTC.

This clonotype was detected many times. J is TRBJ1-5 and V is TRBV7-2, with D perhaps matching TRBD1 (5 bases). With 1 base removed from V and 3 bases from J, the gap between germline ends came to 10 bases. CDR3 size: 15 residues. Germline loops: CDR1 SGHTA, CDR2 FQGNSA. CDR3 protein: CASSLDDRYNQPQHF. CDR3 sequence (DNA): TGTGCCAGCAGCTTAGATGACAGATACAATCAGCCCCAGCATTTT.

The rearrangement joins TRBV15 to TRBJ1-6; D is possibly TRBD1 (5 bases). The CDR3 length is 14 residues. The V and J ends lost 4 bases and 7 bases respectively, with 11 bases between them. Germline-derived CDR1 and CDR2 are LNHNV and YYDKDF (reference sequence). CDR3 region: CATSKRDLNSPLHF. Here the CDR3 DNA reads TGTGCCACCAGCAAACGGGACCTAAATTCACCCCTCCACTTT.

V usage is TRBV7-9 and J usage is TRBJ1-2; 9 bases align to TRBD1. V gave up 5 bases and J gave up 6 bases; unmatched junction bases: 7. This CDR3 has 14 residues. Per the germline V gene, CDR1 is SEHNR and CDR2 is FQNEAQ (reference sequence). CDR3 protein: CASSGQGSEDGYTF. The CDR3 DNA sequence: TGTGCCAGCAGCGGACAGGGGAGTGAAGATGGCTACACCTTC.

This clonotype was detected many times. The V call is TRBV6-5, the J call TRBJ2-7, with D tentatively TRBD1 (5 bases). The V end lost 4 bases, the J end lost 1 base, and 11 bases lay between the germline ends. Germline CDR1 MNHEY, CDR2 SVGAGI. The CDR3 sequence is 14 residues long. The CDR3 sequence: CASSSQGPSYEQYF. DNA for the CDR3: TGTGCCAGCAGTTCGCAGGGTCCATCCTACGAGCAGTACTTC.

The chain carries TRBV3-1 and TRBJ1-2; D is perhaps TRBD1 (5 bases). The CDR3 runs to 15 residues. V was trimmed by 0 bases and J by 4 bases, leaving 12 bases between them. Germline assignment: CDR1 LGHDT and CDR2 YNNKEL (reference sequence). As DNA, the CDR3 is TGTGCCAGCAGCCAAGAAACAGGAGGCCCCTATGGCTACACCTTC. Its translation is CASSQETGGPYGYTF.

This chain links TRBV25-1 with TRBJ1-6; D is undetermined. V lost 0 bases to trimming and J lost 8 bases, with 14 bases between them. CDR1 MGHDK and CDR2 SYGVNS come from the germline V gene. The CDR3 runs 16 residues. The CDR3 spells CASSEYISFGYSPLHF. The CDR3, as DNA: TGTGCCAGCAGTGAATATATAAGTTTTGGGTATTCACCCCTCCACTTT.

This clonotype appeared a few times. The chain employs TRBV3-1 and TRBJ2-7, with D possibly matching TRBD1 (6 bases). Germline CDR1 and CDR2: LGHDT and YNNKEL (reference sequence). The CDR3 extends over 16 amino acids. V was clipped by 1 base and J by 7 bases, with 20 bases between them. In DNA, the CDR3 is TGTGCCAGCAGCCAAGTGGGTAACTACAGGGCTGGAGAGCAGTACTTC. It is translated as CASSQVGNYRAGEQYF.

The gene calls are TRBV7-2 and TRBJ2-2; unclear D gene. V was pared by 2 bases and J by 0 bases, with 7 bases between. Per germline, CDR1 SGHTA and CDR2 FQGNSA. This CDR3 has 15 amino acids. CDR3 DNA: TGTGCCAGCAGCTTATCGTCCGCGAACACCGGGGAGCTGTTTTTT. Protein: CASSLSSANTGELFF.

In its sample, this clonotype was seen a few times. The gene calls are TRBV4-3 and TRBJ2-1; D remains unclear. The CDR3 has 13 residues. Trimming left V 0 bases short and J 8 bases short, with 8 bases between. CDR1 is LGHNA, CDR2 YSLEER, per germline. CDR3 coding DNA: TGCGCCAGCAGCCAAGATATCGGGTATGAGCAGTTCTTC. Its protein is CASSQDIGYEQFF.

Details on this clonotype: A read error is possible here, since a much larger clone lies one base away. The CDR3 loop reads CASSLKPLGGYTF. CDR3 nucleotide sequence: TGTGCCAGCAGCTTAAAACCTTTGGGGGGCTACACCTTC. The chain has TRBV7-9 and TRBJ1-2; no firm D call. The CDR3 covers 13 residues. Trimming took 2 bases from V and 8 from J, leaving 12 bases between them. Per germline, CDR1 SEHNR and CDR2 FQNEAQ (reference sequence). The whole variable domain, filled in from reference TRBV7-9 and TRBJ1-2, reads DTGVSQNPRHKITKRGQNVTFRCDPISEHNRLYWYRQTLGQGPEFLTYFQNEAQLEKSRLLSDRFSAERPKGSFSTLEIQRTEQGDSAMYLCASSLKPLGGYTFGSGTRLTVV.

This clonotype has only one observation. Being one base from a much bigger clone, this may be a read error. The V call is TRBV7-4, the J call TRBJ1-1; no reliable D call. Germline V gene data show CDR1 as SGHVT and CDR2 as SQSDAQ. This CDR3 is 12 amino acids long. CDR3 in DNA: TGTACCAGCAGCTCCTACGGCCCTGAAGCTTTCTTT. This sequence encodes CTSSSYGPEAFF.

This clonotype was counted at least ten times. The chain joins TRBV6-2 or TRBV6-3 to TRBJ1-1; the match to TRBD1 covers 9 bases. Germline loops: CDR1 MNHEY, CDR2 SVGEGT. V lost 5 bases, J lost 1 base, and 5 bases stayed unmatched. The CDR3 runs to 15 residues. CDR3 nucleotides: TGTGCCAGCAGTCAGACAGGGGGTCAGAACACTGAAGCTTTCTTT. The encoded protein is CASSQTGGQNTEAFF.

In its sample, this clonotype was seen a few times. A much larger clone differs by one base, so this may be a read error. The chain recombines TRBV7-8 with TRBJ2-2; D tentatively reads TRBD1 or TRBD2 (5 bases each). Germline-derived CDR1 and CDR2 are SGHVS and FQNEAQ. This CDR3 contains 16 residues. The chain's CDR3 is CTSSFLGRGAGGELFF. Here the CDR3 DNA reads TGTACCAGCAGCTTCTTAGGTCGGGGCGCAGGCGGGGAGCTGTTTTTT. Looking up the rest from reference TRBV7-8 and TRBJ2-2 gives the full variable domain: GAGVSQSPRYKVAKRGQDVALRCDPISGHVSLFWYQQALGQGPEFLTYFQNEAQLDKSGLPSDRFFAERPEGSVSTLKIQRTQQEDSAVYLCTSSFLGRGAGGELFFGEGSRLTVL.

The V and J genes are TRBV6-5 and TRBJ2-7; D unclear. Germline-derived CDR1 and CDR2 are MNHEY and SVGAGI. Trimming removed 2 bases from V and 2 bases from J, with 10 bases in between. The CDR3 loop spans 14 amino acids. CDR3 in amino acids: CASSYMSRAYEQYF. CDR3 nucleotide sequence: TGTGCCAGCAGTTACATGAGTAGGGCCTACGAGCAGTACTTC.

The V gene is TRBV20-1, the J gene TRBJ1-2, with TRBD1 as a possible D gene (6 bases). Germline CDR1 reads DFQATT; CDR2 reads SNEGSKA (reference sequence). The length of the CDR3 is 15 residues. The V gene lost 0 bases and the J gene lost 8 bases, with 19 bases spanning the gap. CDR3 nucleotide sequence: TGCAGTGCTAGAGACCCCCAGGGGCCTATGGGGGGCTACACCTTC. The encoded protein is CSARDPQGPMGGYTF.

Concerning this clonotype: It may be a read error: a sequence one base away is much more abundant. The chain carries TRBV7-6 and TRBJ2-2; 15 bases align to TRBD2. V shed 5 bases and J 4 bases; nucleotides not matched to a gene: 11. Germline CDR1 is SGHVS and CDR2 is FNYEAQ. This CDR3 contains 19 residues. CDR3 region: CASSLLRTSGGASTGELFF. The CDR3 DNA follows: TGTGCCAGCAGCCTCCTCCGGACTAGCGGGGGGGCGAGCACCGGGGAGCTGTTTTTT. The full variable domain, completed using reference TRBV7-6 and TRBJ2-2, is GAGVSQSPRYKVTKRGQDVALRCDPISGHVSLYWYRQALGQGPEFLTYFNYEAQQDKSGLPNDRFSAERPEGSISTLTIQRTEQRDSAMYRCASSLLRTSGGASTGELFFGEGSRLTVL.

The table lists this clonotype with a few counts. The chain couples TRBV29-1 to TRBJ1-1; 7 nucleotides match TRBD1. The germline V gene has CDR1 SQVTM and CDR2 ANQGSEA. J was trimmed by 3 bases and V by 6 bases; bases with no gene match: 10. The CDR3 contains 14 residues. CDR3 sequence: CSVLTGRMDTEAFF. Here the CDR3 DNA reads TGCAGCGTGCTGACAGGGAGGATGGACACTGAAGCTTTCTTT. The full variable domain, completed using reference TRBV29-1 and TRBJ1-1, is SAVISQKPSRDICQRGTSLTIQCQVDSQVTMMFWYRQQPGQSLTLIATANQGSEATYESGFVIDKFPISRPNLTFSTLTVSNMSPEDSSIYLCSVLTGRMDTEAFFGQGTRLTVV.

This clonotype was recorded once. A much larger clone sits a single nucleotide away, making a read error possible. V is TRBV12-3 or TRBV12-4 and J is TRBJ2-7, with 9 bases that match TRBD1. This CDR3 contains 15 residues. The chain's CDR3 is CASSLWDRVLYERYF. CDR3 coding DNA: TGTGCCAGCAGTTTATGGGACAGGGTCTTATACGAGCGGTACTTC.

This clonotype was counted a few times. In DNA form, the CDR3 reads TGCGCCAGCAGCCAAGATCGGGGGTCGAACACCGGGGAGCTGTTTTTT. Its protein is CASSQDRGSNTGELFF. V gene TRBV4-3 combines with J gene TRBJ2-2; tentatively, D is TRBD2 (6 bases). Germline-derived CDR1 and CDR2 are LGHNA and YSLEER. CDR3 length equals 16 residues. Trimming cost V 0 bases and J 0 bases, with 8 bases left between them.

The table lists this clonotype with a few counts. The chain uses TRBV7-9 and TRBJ1-2; TRBD1 is a possible D gene (5 bases). The CDR3 consists of 15 residues. Trimming cost V 1 base and J 3 bases, with 12 bases left between them. CDR1 SEHNR and CDR2 FQNEAQ come from the germline V gene (reference sequence). CDR3 bases: TGTGCCAGCAGCTTAGTAGGGGCGGAGGACTATGGCTACACCTTC. Its translation: CASSLVGAEDYGYTF.

Ten or more counts support this clonotype. The rearrangement uses TRBV27 and TRBJ2-3; D uncertain. CDR1 and CDR2 (germline): MNHEY, SMNVEV (reference sequence). The CDR3 has 13 residues. Trimming shortened V by 3 bases and J by 3 bases, and 7 bases separated the two germline ends. The CDR3 DNA is TGTGCCAGCAGTTTCTTGGGGACAGATACGCAGTATTTT. Translated: CASSFLGTDTQYF.

At least ten counts were recorded for this clonotype. The CDR3 nucleotides are TGTGCCAGCAGTTTGGACCCACACTCGGTACGGTTGAACACTGAAGCTTTCTTT. The encoded protein is CASSLDPHSVRLNTEAFF. The gene calls are TRBV12-3 or TRBV12-4 and TRBJ1-1; D not resolved. V shed 3 bases and J shed 0 bases, with 20 bases lying between them. This CDR3 spans 18 amino acids.

This clonotype came up a few times. The junction shows a germline mismatch at one end, possibly a read error. The V gene is TRBV12-3 or TRBV12-4, the J gene TRBJ2-3, with 10 bases lining up with TRBD2. The CDR3 runs 14 residues. The CDR3 loop reads CTSIGAGGLYALDF. The CDR3 nucleotides are TGTACCAGCATCGGAGCGGGGGGGCTATACGCATTGGATTTT.

This clonotype was recorded a few times. V and J are TRBV7-9 and TRBJ2-2, with D unclear. Trimming left V 3 bases short and J 6 bases short, with 8 bases between. This CDR3 region has 13 residues. Germline CDR1 SEHNR, CDR2 FQNEAQ (reference sequence). The CDR3 sequence: CASSFAAAGELFF. CDR3 nucleotide sequence: TGTGCCAGCAGCTTCGCGGCGGCCGGGGAGCTGTTTTTT.